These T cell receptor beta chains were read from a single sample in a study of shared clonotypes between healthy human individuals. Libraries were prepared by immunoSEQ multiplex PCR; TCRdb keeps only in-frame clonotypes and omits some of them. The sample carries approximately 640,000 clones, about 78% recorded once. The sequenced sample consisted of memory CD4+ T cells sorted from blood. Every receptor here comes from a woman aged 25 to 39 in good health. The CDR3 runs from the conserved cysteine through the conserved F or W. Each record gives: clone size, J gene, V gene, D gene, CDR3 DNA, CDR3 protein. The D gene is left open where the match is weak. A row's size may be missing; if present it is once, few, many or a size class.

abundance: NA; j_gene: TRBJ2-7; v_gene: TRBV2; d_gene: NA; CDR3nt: TGTGCCAGCAGTGATGTCACTGGGACACTTGGGGCCCGGCAGTACTTC; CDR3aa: CASSDVTGTLGARQYF
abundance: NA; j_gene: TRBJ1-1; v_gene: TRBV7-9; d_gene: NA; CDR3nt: TGTGCCAGCAGCTTTGGTGACAGTACTGAAGCTTTCTTT; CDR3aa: CASSFGDSTEAFF
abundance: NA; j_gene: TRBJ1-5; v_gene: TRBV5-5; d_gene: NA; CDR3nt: TGTGCCAGCAGCTTGGTCGTGAGCAATCAGCCCCAGCATTTT; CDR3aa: CASSLVVSNQPQHF
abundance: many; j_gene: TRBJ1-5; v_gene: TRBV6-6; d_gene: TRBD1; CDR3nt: TGTGCCAGCAGTTTGACAGGGGGCAATCAGCCCCAGCATTTT; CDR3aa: CASSLTGGNQPQHF
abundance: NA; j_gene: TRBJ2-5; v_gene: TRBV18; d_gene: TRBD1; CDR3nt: TGTGCCAGCTCAAGGGACAGACAAGAGACCCAGTACTTC; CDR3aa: CASSRDRQETQYF
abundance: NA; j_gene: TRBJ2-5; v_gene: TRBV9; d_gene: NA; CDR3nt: TGTGCCAGCAGCATGGGACTCACGGGGGAGACCCAGTACTTC; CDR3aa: CASSMGLTGETQYF
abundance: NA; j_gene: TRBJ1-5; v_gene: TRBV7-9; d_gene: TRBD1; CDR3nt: TGTGCCGACAGGGTTTATAGCAATCAGCCCCAGCATTTT; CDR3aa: CADRVYSNQPQHF
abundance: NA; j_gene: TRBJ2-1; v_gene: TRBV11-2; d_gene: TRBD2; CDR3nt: TGTGCCAGCAGCTCCCAGACTAGCGTTAATGAGCAGTTCTTC; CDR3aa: CASSSQTSVNEQFF
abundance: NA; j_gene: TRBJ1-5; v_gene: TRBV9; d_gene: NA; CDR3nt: TGTGCCAGCAGCGTTGGGGGGCTTCAGCCCCAGCATTTT; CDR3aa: CASSVGGLQPQHF
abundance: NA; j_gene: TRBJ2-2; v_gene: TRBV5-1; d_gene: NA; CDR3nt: TGCGCCAGCAGCTTGATGTCGGGGGCGAACACCGGGGAGCTGTTTTTT; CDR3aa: CASSLMSGANTGELFF
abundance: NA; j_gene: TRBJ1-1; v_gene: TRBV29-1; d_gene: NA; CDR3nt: TGCAGCGTTATGACAGGGAACACTGAAGCTTTCTTT; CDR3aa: CSVMTGNTEAFF
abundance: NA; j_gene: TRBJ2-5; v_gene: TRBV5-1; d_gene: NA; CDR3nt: TGCGCCAGCAGATTAGGACAGCCTCAAGAGACCCAGTACTTC; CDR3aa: CASRLGQPQETQYF
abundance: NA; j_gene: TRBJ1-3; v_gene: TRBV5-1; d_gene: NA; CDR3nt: TGCGCCAGCAGCAAAGCTCTGGGGCTCGGAAACACCATATATTTT; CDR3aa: CASSKALGLGNTIYF
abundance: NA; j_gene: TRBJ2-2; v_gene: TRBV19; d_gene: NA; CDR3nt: TGTGCCAGCAAGATGGGGGTTGGAGACACCGGGGAGCTGTTTTTT; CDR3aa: CASKMGVGDTGELFF
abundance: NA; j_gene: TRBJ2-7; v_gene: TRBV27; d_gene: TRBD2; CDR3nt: TGTGCCAGCAGTCCGAAACCGGGACTAGCCTACGAGCAGTACTTC; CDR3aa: CASSPKPGLAYEQYF
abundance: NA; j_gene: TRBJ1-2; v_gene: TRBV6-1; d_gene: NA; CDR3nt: TGTGCCAGCAGTGAAGCTGAGGCAGGCTATGGCTACACCTTC; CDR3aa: CASSEAEAGYGYTF
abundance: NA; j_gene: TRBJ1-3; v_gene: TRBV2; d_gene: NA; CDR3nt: TGTGCCAGCAGTATATCTGGAAACACCATATATTTT; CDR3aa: CASSISGNTIYF
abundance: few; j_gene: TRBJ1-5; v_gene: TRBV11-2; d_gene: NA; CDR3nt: TGTGCCAGCAGCTTAGATGGTCAGACAGATCAGCCCCAGCATTTT; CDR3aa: CASSLDGQTDQPQHF
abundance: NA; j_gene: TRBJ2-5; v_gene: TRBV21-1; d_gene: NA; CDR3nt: TGTGCCAGCAGCAACCGACTAGCGGGAGACCAGGAGACCCAGTACTTC; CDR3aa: CASSNRLAGDQETQYF
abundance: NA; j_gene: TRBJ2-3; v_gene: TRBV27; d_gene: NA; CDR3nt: TGTGCCAGCAGCCGCGGGACTTCCTCAGATACGCAGTATTTT; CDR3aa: CASSRGTSSDTQYF
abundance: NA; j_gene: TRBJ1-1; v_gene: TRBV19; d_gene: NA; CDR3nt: TGTGCCAGTAGCCACAGGACTAACACTGAAGCTTTCTTT; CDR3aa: CASSHRTNTEAFF
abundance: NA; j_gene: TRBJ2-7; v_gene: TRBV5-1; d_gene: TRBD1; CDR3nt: TGCGCCAGCAGCTTGGGGACAGGGCGGGTGGACTACGAGCAGTACTTC; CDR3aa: CASSLGTGRVDYEQYF
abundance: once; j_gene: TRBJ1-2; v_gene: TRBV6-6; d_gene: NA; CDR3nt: TGTGCCAGCACCCGGGAACCATCTGGCGGCTACACCTTC; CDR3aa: CASTREPSGGYTF
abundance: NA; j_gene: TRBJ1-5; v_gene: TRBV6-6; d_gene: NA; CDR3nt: TGTGCCAGCAGTCCCCCGGCCCTAGGTCAGCCCCAGCATTTT; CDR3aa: CASSPPALGQPQHF
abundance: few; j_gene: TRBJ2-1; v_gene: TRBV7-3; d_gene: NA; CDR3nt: TGTGCCAGCAGCCCCCCCGGGCTGGATAATGAGCAGTTCTTC; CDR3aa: CASSPPGLDNEQFF
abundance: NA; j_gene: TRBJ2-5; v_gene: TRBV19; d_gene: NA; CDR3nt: TGTGCCAGTAGTATCCGAGGCAGGGGTGGCCAAGAGACCCAGTACTTC; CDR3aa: CASSIRGRGGQETQYF
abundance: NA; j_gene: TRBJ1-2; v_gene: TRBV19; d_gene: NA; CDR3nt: TGTGCCAGTAGTATAGGGGCGAGATCATTGTTGTCTGGCTACACCTTC; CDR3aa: CASSIGARSLLSGYTF
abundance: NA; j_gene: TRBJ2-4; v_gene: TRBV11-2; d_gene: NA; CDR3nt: TGTGCCAGCAGCGAGGGAGCCAAAAACATTCAGTACTTC; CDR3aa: CASSEGAKNIQYF
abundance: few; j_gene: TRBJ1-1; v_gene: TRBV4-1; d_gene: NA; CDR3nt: TGCGCCAGCACACGGACCGGGACGAACACTGAAGCTTTCTTT; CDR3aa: CASTRTGTNTEAFF
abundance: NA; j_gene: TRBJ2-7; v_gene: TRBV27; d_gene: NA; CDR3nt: TGTGCCAGCAGTCTCCAGATTGACTCCTACGAGCAGTACTTC; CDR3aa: CASSLQIDSYEQYF
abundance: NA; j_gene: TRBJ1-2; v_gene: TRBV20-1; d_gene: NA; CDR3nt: TGCAGTGCTAGATTAGGGGTTGGCTACACCTTC; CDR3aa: CSARLGVGYTF
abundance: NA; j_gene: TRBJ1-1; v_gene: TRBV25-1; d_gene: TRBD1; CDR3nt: TGTGCCAGCAGTCCACAGGGGGCTAGGAACACTGAAGCTTTCTTT; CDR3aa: CASSPQGARNTEAFF
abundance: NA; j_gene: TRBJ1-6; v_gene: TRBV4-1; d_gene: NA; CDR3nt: TGCGCCAGCAGCCAAGATCAGGGGCGCGGGTATAATTCACCCCTCCACTTT; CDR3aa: CASSQDQGRGYNSPLHF
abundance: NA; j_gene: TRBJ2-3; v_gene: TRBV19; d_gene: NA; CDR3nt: TGTGCCAGTAGTATTCAGGGTGGCACAGATACGCAGTATTTT; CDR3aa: CASSIQGGTDTQYF
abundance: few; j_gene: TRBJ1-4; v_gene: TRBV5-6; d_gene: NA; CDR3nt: TGTGCCAGCAGCTTGCGGGGGGCAAATGAAAAACTGTTTTTT; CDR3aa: CASSLRGANEKLFF
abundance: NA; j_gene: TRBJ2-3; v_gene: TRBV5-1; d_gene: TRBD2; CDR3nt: TGCGCCAGCAGCCCCCGGGGGGCTATAGCGGGAGCCCCCACAGATACGCAGTATTTT; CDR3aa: CASSPRGAIAGAPTDTQYF
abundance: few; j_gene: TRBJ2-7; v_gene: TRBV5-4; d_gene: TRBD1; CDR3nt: TGTGCCAGCAGCTCGGGACAGGCGCCCGGGGGGCAGTACTTC; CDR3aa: CASSSGQAPGGQYF
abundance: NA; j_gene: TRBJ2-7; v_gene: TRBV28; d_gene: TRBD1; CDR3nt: TGTGCCAGCAGTTTCCGGGACAGGGCGTCCTACGAGCAGTACTTC; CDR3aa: CASSFRDRASYEQYF
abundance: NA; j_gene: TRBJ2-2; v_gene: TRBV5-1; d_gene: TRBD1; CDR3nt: TGCGCCAGCAGCCCACGGACAGGTGGCGGTGGGGAGCTGTTTTTT; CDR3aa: CASSPRTGGGGELFF
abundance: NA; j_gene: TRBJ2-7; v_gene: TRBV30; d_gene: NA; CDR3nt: TGTGCCTGGGCTAGCGTCCCCAAAGGCGAGCAGTACTTC; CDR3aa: CAWASVPKGEQYF
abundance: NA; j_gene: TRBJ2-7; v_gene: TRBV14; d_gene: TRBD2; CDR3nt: TGTGCCAGCAGCCGAGGACTAGCGGGAGCATACGAGCAGTACTTC; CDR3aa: CASSRGLAGAYEQYF
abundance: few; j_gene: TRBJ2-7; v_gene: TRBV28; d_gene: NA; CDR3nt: TGTGCCAGCAGGGGAGAACCCTACGAGCAGTACTTC; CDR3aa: CASRGEPYEQYF
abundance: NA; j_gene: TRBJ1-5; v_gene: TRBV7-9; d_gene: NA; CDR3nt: TGTGCCAGCAGCTTAGATCCGACTCAGCCCCAGCATTTT; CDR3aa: CASSLDPTQPQHF
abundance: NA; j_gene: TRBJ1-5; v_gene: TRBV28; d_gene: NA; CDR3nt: TGTGCCAGCAGTTCAGGGCTTCAGCCCCAGCATTTT; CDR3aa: CASSSGLQPQHF
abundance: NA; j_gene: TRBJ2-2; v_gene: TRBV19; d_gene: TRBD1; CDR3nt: TGTGCCAGTAGGGCCGGGACAGGGTCCACCGGGGAGCTGTTTTTT; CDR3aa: CASRAGTGSTGELFF
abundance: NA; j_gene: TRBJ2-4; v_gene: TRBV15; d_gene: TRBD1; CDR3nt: TGTGCCACCAGCAGAGATCTAAGGATGGGGCAGGGGGCTCACATTCAGTACTTC; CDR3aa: CATSRDLRMGQGAHIQYF
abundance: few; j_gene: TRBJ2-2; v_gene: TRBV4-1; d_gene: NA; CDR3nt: TGCGCCAGCAGCCAAGGCAGCAGGGCGGACACCGGGGAGCTGTTTTTT; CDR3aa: CASSQGSRADTGELFF
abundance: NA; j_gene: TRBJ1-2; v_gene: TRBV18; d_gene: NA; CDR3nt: TGTGCCAGCGCGGACAGCAGTAACTATGGCTACACCTTC; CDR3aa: CASADSSNYGYTF
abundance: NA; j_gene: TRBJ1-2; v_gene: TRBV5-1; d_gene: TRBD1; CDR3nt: TGCGCCAGCAGCCTTACGCGGACAGGCAACTATGGCTACACCTTC; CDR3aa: CASSLTRTGNYGYTF
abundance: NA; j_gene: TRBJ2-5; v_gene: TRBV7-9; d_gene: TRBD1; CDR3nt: TGTGCCAGCAGCCTGTGGGACAGGGGGAAAGAGACCCAGTACTTC; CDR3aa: CASSLWDRGKETQYF
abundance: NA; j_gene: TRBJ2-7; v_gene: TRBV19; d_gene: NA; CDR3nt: TGTGCCAGTAGTGCCCCGGGGGCCCAATACGAGCAGTACTTC; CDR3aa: CASSAPGAQYEQYF
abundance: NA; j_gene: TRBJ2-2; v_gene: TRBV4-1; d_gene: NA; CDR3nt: TGCGCCAGCAGCCAAGATCTGGCGACGAACACCGGGGAGCTGTTTTTT; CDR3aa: CASSQDLATNTGELFF
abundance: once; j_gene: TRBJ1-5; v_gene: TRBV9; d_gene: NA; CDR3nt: TGTGCCAGCAGCGTTGGCAGGGGCAATCAGCCCCAGCATTTT; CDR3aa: CASSVGRGNQPQHF